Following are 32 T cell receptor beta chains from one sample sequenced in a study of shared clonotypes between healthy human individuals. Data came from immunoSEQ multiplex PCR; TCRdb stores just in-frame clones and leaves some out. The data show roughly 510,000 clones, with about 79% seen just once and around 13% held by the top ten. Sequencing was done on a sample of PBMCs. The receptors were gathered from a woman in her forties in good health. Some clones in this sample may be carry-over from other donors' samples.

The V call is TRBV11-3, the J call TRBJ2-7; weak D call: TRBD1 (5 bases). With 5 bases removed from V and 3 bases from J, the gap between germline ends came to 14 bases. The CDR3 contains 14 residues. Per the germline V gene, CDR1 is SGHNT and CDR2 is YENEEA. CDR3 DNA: TGTGCCAGCAGCCCTGGCAGGGCGAACTACGAGCAGTACTTC. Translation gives CASSPGRANYEQYF.

CDR3 nucleotide sequence: TGTGCCACCGAGGGGACTAGCACCTACGAGCAGTACTTC. Amino acids: CATEGTSTYEQYF. The rearrangement uses TRBV10-3 and TRBJ2-7, with 9 bases lining up with TRBD2. This CDR3 has 13 amino acids. From germline, CDR1 is ENHRY and CDR2 SYGVKD. Germline trimming cut 10 bases from V and 2 bases from J; bases unmatched to any gene: 6.

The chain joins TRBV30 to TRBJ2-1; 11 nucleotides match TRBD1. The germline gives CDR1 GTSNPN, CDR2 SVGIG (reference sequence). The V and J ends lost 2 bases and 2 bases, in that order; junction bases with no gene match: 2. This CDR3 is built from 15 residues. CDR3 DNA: TGTGCCTGGAGTACGGGACAGGGGGCCTACAATGAGCAGTTCTTC. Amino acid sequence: CAWSTGQGAYNEQFF.

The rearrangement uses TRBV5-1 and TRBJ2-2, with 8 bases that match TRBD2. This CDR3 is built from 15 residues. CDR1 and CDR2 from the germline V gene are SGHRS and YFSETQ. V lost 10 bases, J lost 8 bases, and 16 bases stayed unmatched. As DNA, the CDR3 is TGCGCCTCCGCTGTCAGCGGGAGAAATGATGGGGAGCTGTTTTTT. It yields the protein CASAVSGRNDGELFF.

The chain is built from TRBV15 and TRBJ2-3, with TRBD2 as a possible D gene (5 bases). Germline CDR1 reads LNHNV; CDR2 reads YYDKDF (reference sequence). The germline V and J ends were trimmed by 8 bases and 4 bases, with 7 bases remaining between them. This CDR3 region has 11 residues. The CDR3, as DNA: TGTGCCACCGAGAGGGCAGATACGCAGTATTTT. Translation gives CATERADTQYF.

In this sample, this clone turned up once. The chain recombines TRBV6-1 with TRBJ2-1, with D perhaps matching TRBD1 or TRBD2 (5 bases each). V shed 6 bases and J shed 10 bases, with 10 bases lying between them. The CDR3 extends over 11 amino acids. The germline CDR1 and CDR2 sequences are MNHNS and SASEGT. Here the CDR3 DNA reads TGTGCCAGCAGGAGGGGTCTGGAGCAGTTCTTC. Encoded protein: CASRRGLEQFF.

The CDR3 loop is CASSLGAGSVQPQHF. The CDR3 region has the DNA TGTGCCAGCAGCTTAGGGGCGGGGTCGGTTCAGCCCCAGCATTTT. The rearrangement links TRBV7-8 to TRBJ1-5; no clear D. This CDR3 has 15 residues. The V gene lost 1 base and the J gene lost 6 bases, with 13 bases spanning the gap. The V gene's germline CDR1 is SGHVS and CDR2 FQNEAQ. The full variable domain, rest sourced from reference TRBV7-8 and TRBJ1-5, is GAGVSQSPRYKVAKRGQDVALRCDPISGHVSLFWYQQALGQGPEFLTYFQNEAQLDKSGLPSDRFFAERPEGSVSTLKIQRTQQEDSAVYLCASSLGAGSVQPQHFGDGTRLSIL.

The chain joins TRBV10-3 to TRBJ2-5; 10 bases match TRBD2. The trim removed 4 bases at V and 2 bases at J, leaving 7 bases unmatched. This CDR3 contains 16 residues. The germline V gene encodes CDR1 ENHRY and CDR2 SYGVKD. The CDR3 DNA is TGTGCCATCAGTGTGGGGAGCGGGAGGGTTCAAGAGACCCAGTACTTC. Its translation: CAISVGSGRVQETQYF.

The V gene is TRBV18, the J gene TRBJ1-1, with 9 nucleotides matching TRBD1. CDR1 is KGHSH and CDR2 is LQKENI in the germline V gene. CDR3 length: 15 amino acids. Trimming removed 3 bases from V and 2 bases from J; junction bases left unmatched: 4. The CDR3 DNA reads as TGTGCCAGCTCACCTAGGACAGGGGACAACACTGAAGCTTTCTTT. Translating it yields CASSPRTGDNTEAFF. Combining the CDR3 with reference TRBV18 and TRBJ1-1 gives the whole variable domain NAGVMQNPRHLVRRRGQEARLRCSPMKGHSHVYWYRQLPEEGLKFMVYLQKENIIDESGMPKERFSAEFPKEGPSILRIQQVVRGDSAAYFCASSPRTGDNTEAFFGQGTRLTVV.

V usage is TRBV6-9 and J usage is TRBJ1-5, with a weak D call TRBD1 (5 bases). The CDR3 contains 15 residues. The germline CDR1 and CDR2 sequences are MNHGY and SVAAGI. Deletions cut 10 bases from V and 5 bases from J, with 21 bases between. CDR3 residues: CAIRPGGRDYQPQHF. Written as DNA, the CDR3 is TGTGCCATCAGACCCGGTGGCAGGGACTATCAGCCCCAGCATTTT.

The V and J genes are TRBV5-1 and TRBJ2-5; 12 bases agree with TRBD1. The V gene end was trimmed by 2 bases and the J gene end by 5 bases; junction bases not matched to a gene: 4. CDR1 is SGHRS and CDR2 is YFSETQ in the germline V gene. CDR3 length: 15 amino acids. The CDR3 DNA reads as TGCGCCAGCAGCTTCGGGACAGGGGGCGTGGAGACCCAGTACTTC. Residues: CASSFGTGGVETQYF.

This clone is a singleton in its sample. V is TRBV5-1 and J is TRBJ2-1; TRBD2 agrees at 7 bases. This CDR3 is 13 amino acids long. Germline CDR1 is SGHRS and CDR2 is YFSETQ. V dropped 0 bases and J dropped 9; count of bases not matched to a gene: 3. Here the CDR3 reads CASSLEREVEQFF. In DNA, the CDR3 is TGCGCCAGCAGCTTGGAACGGGAGGTTGAGCAGTTCTTC.

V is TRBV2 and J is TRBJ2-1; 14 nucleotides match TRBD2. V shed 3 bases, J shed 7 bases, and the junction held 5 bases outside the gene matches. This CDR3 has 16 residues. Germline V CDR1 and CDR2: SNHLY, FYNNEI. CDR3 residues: CASSDSTSGRVNEQFF. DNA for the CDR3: TGTGCCAGCAGTGATTCGACTAGCGGGAGGGTTAATGAGCAGTTCTTC.

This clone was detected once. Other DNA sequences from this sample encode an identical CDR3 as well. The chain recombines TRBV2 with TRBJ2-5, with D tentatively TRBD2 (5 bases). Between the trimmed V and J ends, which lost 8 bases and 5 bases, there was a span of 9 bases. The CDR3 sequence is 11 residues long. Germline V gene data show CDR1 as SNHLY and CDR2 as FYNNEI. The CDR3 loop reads CASGRGETQYF. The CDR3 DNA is TGTGCCAGCGGCCGCGGGGAGACCCAGTACTTC.

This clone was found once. The CDR3 here is CASSLAQGLTDTQYF. DNA for the CDR3: TGTGCCAGCAGCTTAGCGCAGGGGCTCACAGATACGCAGTATTTT. V usage is TRBV5-6 and J usage is TRBJ2-3; maybe TRBD1 (6 bases). Germline-derived CDR1 and CDR2 are SGHDT and YYEEEE. V was clipped by 2 bases and J by 2 bases, with 12 bases between them. The CDR3 is 15 residues long.

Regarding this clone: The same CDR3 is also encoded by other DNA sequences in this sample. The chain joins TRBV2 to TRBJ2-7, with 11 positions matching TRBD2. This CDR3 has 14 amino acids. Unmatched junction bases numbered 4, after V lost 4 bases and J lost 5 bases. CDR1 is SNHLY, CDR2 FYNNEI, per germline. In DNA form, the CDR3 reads TGTGCCAGCAGTGCACTAGCGGGAGTAGACGAGCAGTACTTC. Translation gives CASSALAGVDEQYF.

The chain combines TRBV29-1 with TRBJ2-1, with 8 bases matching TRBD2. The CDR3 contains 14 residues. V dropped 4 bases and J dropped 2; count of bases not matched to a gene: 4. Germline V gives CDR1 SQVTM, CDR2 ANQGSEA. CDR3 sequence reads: CSVGVSGAYNEQFF. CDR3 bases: TGCAGCGTTGGGGTTAGCGGGGCCTACAATGAGCAGTTCTTC.

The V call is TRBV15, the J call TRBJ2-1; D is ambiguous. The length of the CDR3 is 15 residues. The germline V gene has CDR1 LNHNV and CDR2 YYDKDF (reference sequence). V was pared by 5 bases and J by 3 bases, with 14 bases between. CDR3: CATSLGASRYNEQFF. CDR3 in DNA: TGTGCCACCAGCCTGGGCGCCAGCCGCTACAATGAGCAGTTCTTC.

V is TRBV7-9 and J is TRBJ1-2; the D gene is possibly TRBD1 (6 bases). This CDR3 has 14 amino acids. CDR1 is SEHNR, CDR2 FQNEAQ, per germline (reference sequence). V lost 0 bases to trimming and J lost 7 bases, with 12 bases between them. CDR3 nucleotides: TGTGCCAGCAGCTTAGCGAGGGACACGGGTGGCTACACCTTC. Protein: CASSLARDTGGYTF.

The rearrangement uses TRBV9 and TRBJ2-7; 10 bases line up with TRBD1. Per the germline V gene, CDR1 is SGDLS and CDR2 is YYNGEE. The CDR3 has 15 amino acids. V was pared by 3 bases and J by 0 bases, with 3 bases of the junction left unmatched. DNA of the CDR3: TGTGCCAGCAGCGAGGGGACAGGGGTCTCCTACGAGCAGTACTTC. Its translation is CASSEGTGVSYEQYF.

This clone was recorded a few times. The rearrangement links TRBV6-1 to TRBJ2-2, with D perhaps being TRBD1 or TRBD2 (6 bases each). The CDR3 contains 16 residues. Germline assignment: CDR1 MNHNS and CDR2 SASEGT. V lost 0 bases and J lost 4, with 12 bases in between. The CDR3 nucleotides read TGTGCCAGCAGTGAAGCGTGGGGGGCGAGCACCGGGGAGCTGTTTTTT. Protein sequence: CASSEAWGASTGELFF.

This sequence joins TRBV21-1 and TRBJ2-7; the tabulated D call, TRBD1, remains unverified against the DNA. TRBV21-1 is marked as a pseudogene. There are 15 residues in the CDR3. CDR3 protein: CASSRPRDNSYEQYF. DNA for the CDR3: TGTGCCAGCAGCAGGCCCCGGGACAACTCCTACGAGCAGTACTTC.

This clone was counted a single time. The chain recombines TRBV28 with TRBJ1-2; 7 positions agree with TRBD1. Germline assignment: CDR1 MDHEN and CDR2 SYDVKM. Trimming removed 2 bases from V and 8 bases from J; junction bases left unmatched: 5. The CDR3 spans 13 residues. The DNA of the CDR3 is TGTGCCAGCAGTTTAGTTACAGGGGAAGGCTACACCTTC. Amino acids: CASSLVTGEGYTF.

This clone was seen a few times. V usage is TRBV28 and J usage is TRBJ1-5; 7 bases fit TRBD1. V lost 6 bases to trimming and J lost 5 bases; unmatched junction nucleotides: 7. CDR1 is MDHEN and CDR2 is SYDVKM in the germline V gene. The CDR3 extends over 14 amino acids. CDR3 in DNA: TGTGCCAGCAGACCCGACAGGGCGGATCAGCCCCAGCATTTT. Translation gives CASRPDRADQPQHF.

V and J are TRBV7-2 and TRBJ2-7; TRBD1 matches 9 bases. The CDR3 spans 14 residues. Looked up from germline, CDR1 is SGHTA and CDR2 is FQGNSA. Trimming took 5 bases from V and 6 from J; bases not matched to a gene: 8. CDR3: CASSPRTGASEQYF. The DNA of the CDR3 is TGTGCCAGCAGCCCACGGACAGGGGCGAGCGAGCAGTACTTC.

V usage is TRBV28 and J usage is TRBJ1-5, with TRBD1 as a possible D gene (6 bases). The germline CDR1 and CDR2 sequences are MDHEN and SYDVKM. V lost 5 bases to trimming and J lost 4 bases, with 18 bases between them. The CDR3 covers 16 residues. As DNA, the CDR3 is TGTGCCAGCAGTCCAAGGGGGGGGCTGAGAAATCAGCCCCAGCATTTT. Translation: CASSPRGGLRNQPQHF.

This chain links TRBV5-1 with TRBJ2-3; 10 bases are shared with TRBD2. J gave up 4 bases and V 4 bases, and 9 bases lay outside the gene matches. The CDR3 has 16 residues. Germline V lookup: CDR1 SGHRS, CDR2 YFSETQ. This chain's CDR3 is CASSPTLAGDADTQYF. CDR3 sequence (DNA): TGCGCCAGCAGCCCGACCCTAGCGGGAGACGCAGATACGCAGTATTTT.

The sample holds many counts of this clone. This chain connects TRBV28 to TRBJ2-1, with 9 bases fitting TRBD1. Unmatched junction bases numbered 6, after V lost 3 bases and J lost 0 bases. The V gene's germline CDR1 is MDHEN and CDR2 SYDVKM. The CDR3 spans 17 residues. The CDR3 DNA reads TGTGCCAGCAGTTTGCCGGGACAGGGTCGCTCCTACAATGAGCAGTTCTTC. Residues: CASSLPGQGRSYNEQFF.

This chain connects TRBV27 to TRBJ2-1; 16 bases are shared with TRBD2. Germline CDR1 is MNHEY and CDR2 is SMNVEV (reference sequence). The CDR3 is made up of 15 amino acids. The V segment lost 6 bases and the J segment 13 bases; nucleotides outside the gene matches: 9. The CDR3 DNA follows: TGTGCCAGCAGCCCGGGACTAGCGGGAGGGAGAATACAGTTCTTC. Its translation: CASSPGLAGGRIQFF.

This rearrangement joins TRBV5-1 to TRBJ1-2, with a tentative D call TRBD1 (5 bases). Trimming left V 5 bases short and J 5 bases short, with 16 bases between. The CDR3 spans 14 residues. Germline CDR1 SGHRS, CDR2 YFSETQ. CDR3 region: CASREGSPPYGYTF. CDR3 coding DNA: TGCGCCAGCAGGGAGGGGTCTCCGCCATATGGCTACACCTTC.

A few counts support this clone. CDR3: CASSLFNVGAGNTEAFF. As DNA, the CDR3 is TGTGCCAGCAGTTTATTTAATGTCGGGGCTGGGAACACTGAAGCTTTCTTT. The chain is built from TRBV27 and TRBJ1-1; the D gene is possibly TRBD1 (5 bases). The length of the CDR3 is 17 residues. CDR1 MNHEY and CDR2 SMNVEV come from the germline V gene (reference sequence). The V gene lost 1 base and the J gene lost 1 base, with 16 bases spanning the gap.

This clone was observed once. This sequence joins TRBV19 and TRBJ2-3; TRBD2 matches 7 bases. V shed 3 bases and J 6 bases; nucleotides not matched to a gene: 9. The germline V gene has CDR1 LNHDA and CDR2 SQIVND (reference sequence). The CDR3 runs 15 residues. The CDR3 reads CASSMSGRAWDTQYF. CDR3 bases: TGTGCCAGTAGTATGAGTGGGAGGGCCTGGGATACGCAGTATTTT.